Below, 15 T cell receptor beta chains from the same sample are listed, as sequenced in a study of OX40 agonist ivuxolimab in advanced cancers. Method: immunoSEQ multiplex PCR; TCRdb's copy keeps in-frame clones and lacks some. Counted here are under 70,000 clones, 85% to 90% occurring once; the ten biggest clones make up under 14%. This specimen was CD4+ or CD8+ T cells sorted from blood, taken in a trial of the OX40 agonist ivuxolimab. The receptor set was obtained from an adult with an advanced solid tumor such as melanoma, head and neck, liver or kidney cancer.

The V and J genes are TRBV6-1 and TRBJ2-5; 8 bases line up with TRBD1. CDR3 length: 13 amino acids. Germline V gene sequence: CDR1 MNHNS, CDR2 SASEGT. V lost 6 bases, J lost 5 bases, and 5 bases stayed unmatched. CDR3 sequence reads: CASSQTGVETQYF. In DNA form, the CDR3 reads TGTGCCAGCAGCCAGACAGGGGTGGAGACCCAGTACTTC.

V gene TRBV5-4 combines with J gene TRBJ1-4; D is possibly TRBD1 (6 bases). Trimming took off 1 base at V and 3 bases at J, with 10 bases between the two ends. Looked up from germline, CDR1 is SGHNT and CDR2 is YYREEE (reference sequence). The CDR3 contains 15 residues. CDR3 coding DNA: TGTGCCAGCAGCTTGAGGGGGATGGCTAATGAAAAACTGTTTTTT. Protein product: CASSLRGMANEKLFF. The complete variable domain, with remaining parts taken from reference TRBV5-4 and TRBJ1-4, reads ETGVTQSPTHLIKTRGQQVTLRCSSQSGHNTVSWYQQALGQGPQFIFQYYREEENGRGNFPPRFSGLQFPNYSSELNVNALELDDSALYLCASSLRGMANEKLFFGSGTQLSVL.

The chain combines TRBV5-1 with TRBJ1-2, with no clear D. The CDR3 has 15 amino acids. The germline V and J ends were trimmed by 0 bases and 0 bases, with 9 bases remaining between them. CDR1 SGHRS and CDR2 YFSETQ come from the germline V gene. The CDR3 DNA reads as TGCGCCAGCAGCTTGGTAGGGATCTCTAACTATGGCTACACCTTC. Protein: CASSLVGISNYGYTF.

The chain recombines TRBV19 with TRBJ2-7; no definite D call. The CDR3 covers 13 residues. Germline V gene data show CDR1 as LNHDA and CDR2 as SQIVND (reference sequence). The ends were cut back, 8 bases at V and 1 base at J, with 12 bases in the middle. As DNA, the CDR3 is TGTGCCAGTGCCCGGTCGAATTCCTACGAGCAGTACTTC. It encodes CASARSNSYEQYF.

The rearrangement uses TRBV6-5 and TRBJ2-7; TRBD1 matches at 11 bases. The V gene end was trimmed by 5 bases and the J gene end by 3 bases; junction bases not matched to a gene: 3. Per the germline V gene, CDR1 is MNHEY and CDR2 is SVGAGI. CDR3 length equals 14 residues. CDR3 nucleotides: TGTGCCAGCAGTGCAGGGACAGGGGGCTACGAGCAGTACTTC. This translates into CASSAGTGGYEQYF.

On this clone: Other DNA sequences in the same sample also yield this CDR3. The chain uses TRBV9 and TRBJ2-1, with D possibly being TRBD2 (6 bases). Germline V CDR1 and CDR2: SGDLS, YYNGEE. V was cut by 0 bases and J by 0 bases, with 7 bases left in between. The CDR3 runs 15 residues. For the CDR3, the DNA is TGTGCCAGCAGCGTAGCGGGAGACTCCTACAATGAGCAGTTCTTC. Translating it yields CASSVAGDSYNEQFF. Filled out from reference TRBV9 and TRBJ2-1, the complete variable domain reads DSGVTQTPKHLITATGQRVTLRCSPRSGDLSVYWYQQSLDQGLQFLIQYYNGEERAKGNILERFSAQQFPDLHSELNLSSLELGDSALYFCASSVAGDSYNEQFFGPGTRLTVL.

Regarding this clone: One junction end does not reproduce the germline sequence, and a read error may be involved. For the CDR3, the DNA is TGTGCCAGCAGCTTTAGCAGCGTCACAGATGCGCAGTATTTT. It yields the protein CASSFSSVTDAQYF. V and J are TRBV9 and TRBJ2-3; D gene uncertain. This CDR3 spans 14 amino acids. The V gene's germline CDR1 is SGDLS and CDR2 YYNGEE.

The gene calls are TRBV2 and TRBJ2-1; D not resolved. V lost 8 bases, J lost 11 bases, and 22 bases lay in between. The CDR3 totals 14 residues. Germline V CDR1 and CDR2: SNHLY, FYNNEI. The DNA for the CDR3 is TGTGCCAGCGGCTCTGACGGCCCTTACGTGAAGCAGTTCTTC. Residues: CASGSDGPYVKQFF.

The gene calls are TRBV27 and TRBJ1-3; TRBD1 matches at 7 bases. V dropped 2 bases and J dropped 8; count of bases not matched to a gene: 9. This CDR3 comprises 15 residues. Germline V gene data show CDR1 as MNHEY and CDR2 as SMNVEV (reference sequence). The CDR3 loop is CASSLVLRQGDTIYF. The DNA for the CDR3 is TGTGCCAGCAGTTTAGTACTCCGACAGGGCGACACCATATATTTT.

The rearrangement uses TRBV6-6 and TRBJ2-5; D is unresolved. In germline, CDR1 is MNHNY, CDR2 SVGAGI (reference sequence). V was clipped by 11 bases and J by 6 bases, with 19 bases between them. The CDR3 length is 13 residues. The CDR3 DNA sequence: TGTGCCTCCGCAGAGGTGGGTGTACAGACCCAGTACTTC. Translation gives CASAEVGVQTQYF.

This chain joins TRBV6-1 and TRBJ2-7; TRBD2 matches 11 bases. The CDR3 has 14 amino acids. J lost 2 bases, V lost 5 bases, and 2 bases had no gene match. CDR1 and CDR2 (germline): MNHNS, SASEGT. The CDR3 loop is CASSSTSGTYEQYF. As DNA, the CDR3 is TGTGCCAGCAGTTCGACTAGCGGGACCTACGAGCAGTACTTC.

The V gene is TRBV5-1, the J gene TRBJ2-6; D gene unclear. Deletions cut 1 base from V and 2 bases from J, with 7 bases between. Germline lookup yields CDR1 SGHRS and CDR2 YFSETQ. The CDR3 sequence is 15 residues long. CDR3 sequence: CASSLMDPGANVLTF. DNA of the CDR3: TGCGCCAGCAGCTTGATGGATCCTGGGGCCAACGTCCTGACTTTC.

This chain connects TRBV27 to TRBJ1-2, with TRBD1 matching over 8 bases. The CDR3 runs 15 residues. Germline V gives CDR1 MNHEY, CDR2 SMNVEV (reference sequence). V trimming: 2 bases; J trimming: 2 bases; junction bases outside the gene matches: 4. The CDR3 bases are TGTGCCAGCAGTTTACGACAGGGGAGAAACTATGGCTACACCTTC. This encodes CASSLRQGRNYGYTF.

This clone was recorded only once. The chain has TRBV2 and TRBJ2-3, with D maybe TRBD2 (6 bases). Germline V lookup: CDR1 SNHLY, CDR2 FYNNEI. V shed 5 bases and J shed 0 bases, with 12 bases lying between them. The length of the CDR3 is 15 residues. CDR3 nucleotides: TGTGCCAGCAGTTGGGCGGGGATGAGCACAGATACGCAGTATTTT. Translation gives CASSWAGMSTDTQYF.

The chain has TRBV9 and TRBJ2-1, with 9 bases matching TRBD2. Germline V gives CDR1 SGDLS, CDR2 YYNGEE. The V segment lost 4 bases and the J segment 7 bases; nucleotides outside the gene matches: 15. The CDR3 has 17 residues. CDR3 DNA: TGTGCCAGCAGCCTCCGAGGGGCGGGAGGGCCAGGGAATGAGCAGTTCTTC. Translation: CASSLRGAGGPGNEQFF.